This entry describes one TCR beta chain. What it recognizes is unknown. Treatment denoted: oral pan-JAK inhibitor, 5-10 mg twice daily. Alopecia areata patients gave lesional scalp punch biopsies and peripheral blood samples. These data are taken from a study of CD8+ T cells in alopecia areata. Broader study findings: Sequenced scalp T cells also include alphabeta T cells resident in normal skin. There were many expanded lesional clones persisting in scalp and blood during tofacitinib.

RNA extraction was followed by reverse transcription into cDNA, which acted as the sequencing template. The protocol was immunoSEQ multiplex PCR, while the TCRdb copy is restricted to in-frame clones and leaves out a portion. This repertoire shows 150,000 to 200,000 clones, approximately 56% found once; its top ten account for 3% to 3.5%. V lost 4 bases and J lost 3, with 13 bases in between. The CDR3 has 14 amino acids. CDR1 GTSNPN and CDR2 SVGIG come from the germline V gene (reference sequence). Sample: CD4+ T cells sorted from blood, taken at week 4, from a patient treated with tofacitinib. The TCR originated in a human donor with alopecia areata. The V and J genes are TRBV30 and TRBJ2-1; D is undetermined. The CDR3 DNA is TGTGCCTGGACCCCCGGATCCCTCTACAATGAGCAGTTCTTC. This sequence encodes CAWTPGSLYNEQFF.